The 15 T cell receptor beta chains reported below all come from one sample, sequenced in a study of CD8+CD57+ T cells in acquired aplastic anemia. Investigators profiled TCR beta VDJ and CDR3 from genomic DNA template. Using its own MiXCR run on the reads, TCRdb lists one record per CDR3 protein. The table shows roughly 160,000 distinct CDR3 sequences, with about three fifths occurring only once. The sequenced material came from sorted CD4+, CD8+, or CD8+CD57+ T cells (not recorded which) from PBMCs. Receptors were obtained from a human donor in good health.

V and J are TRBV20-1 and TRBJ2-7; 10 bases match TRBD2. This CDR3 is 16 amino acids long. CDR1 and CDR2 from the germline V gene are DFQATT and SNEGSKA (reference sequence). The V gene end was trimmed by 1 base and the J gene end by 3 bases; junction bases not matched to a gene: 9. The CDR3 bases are TGCAGTGCTAGAGGGACAGCCGGGACTAGCGTCTACGAGCAGTACTTC. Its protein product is CSARGTAGTSVYEQYF.

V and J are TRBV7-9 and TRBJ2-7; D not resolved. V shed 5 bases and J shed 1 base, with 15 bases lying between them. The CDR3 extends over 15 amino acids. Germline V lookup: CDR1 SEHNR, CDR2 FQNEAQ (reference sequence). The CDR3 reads CASSPNPLRSYEQYF. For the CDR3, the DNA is TGTGCCAGCAGCCCCAATCCATTGAGATCCTACGAGCAGTACTTC. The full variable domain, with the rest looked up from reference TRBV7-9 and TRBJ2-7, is DTGVSQNPRHKITKRGQNVTFRCDPISEHNRLYWYRQTLGQGPEFLTYFQNEAQLEKSRLLSDRFSAERPKGSFSTLEIQRTEQGDSAMYLCASSPNPLRSYEQYFGPGTRLTVT.

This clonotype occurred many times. For the CDR3, the DNA is TGCGCCAGCAGCGAAGGGACTAGCGGGAGTTTTTACAATGAGCAGTTCTTC. It yields the protein CASSEGTSGSFYNEQFF. J is TRBJ2-1 and V is TRBV5-1, with TRBD2 matching 14 bases. CDR1 and CDR2 (germline): SGHRS, YFSETQ. The CDR3 loop spans 17 amino acids. The J segment lost 4 bases and the V segment lost 4 bases, leaving 7 bases of the junction unmatched.

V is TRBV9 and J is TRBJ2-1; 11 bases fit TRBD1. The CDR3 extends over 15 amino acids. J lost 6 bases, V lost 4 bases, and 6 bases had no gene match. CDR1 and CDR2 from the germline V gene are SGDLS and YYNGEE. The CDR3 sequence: CASSPRDRGGNEQFF. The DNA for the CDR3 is TGTGCCAGCAGCCCCCGGGACAGGGGGGGCAATGAGCAGTTCTTC.

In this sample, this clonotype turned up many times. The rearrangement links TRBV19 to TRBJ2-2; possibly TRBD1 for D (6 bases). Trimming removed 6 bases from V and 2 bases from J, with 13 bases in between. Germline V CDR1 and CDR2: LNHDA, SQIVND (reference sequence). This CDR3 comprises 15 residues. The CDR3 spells CASRTGTPNTGELFF. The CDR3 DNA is TGTGCCAGTAGGACCGGGACACCTAACACCGGGGAGCTGTTTTTT.

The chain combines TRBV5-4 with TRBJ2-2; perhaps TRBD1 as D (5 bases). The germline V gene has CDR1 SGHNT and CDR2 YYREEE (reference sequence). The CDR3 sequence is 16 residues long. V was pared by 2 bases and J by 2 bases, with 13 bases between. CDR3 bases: TGTGCCAGCAGCTTTGGCAACGGACATAACACCGGGGAGCTGTTTTTT. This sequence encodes CASSFGNGHNTGELFF.

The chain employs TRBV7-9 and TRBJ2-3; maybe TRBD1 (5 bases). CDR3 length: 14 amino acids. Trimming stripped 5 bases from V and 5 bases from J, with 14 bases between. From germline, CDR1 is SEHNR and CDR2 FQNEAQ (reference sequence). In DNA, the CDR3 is TGTGCCAGCAGCCCTGACTGGGGCGTAGATACGCAGTATTTT. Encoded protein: CASSPDWGVDTQYF.

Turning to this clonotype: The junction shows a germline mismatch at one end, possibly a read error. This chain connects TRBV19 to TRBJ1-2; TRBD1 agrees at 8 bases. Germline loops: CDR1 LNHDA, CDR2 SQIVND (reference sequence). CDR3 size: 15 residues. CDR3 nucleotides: TGTGCCAGTAGTCTCTATCGTGGACAGGGCGATGGCTACGCCTTC. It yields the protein CASSLYRGQGDGYAF.

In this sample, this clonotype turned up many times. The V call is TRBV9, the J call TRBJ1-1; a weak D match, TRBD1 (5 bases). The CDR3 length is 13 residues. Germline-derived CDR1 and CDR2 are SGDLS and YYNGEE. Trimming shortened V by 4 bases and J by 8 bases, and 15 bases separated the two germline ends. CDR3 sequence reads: CASSYGGVAEAFF. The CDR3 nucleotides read TGTGCCAGCAGCTACGGGGGTGTTGCAGAAGCTTTCTTT.

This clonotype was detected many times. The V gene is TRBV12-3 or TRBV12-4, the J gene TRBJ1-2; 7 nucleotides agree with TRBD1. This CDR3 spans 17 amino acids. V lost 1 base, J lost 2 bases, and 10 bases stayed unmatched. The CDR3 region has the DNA TGTGCCAGCAGTTTAGAAGGGGGCGATCCCCGAAACTATGGCTACACCTTC. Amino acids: CASSLEGGDPRNYGYTF.

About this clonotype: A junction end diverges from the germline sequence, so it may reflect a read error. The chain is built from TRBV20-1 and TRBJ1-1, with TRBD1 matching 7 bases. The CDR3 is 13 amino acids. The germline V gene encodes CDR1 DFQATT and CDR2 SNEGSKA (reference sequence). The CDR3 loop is CSARGQPNTGAFF. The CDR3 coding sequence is TGCAGTGCTAGGGGACAGCCGAACACTGGAGCTTTCTTT.

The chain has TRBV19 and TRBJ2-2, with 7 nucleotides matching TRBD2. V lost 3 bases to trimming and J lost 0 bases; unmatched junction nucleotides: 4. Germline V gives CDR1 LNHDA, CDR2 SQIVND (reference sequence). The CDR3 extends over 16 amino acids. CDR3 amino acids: CASSIPSGANTGELFF. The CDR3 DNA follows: TGTGCCAGTAGTATCCCCAGCGGGGCGAACACCGGGGAGCTGTTTTTT.

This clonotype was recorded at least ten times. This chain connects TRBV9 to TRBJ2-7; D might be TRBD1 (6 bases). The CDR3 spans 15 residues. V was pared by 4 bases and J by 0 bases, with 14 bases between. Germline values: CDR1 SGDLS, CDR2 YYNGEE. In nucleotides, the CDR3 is TGTGCCAGCAGCCCCCGGGTAGGGGGCTCCTACGAGCAGTACTTC. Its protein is CASSPRVGGSYEQYF.

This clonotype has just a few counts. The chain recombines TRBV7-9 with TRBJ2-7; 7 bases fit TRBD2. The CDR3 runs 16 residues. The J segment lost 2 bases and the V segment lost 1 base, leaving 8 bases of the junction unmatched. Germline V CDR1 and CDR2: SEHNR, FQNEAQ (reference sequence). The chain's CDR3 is CASSLGGGAWTYEQYF. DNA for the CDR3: TGTGCCAGCAGCTTAGGGGGGGGAGCTTGGACCTACGAGCAGTACTTC.

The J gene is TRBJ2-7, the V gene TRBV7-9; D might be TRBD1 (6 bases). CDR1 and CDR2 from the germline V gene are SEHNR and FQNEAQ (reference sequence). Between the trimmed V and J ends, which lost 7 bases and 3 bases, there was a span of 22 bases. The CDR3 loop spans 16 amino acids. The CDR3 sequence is CASNKWGPPPNYEQYF. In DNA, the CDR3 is TGTGCCAGCAACAAGTGGGGGCCTCCTCCGAACTACGAGCAGTACTTC.